This entry lists 30 T cell receptor beta chains sequenced from one sample in a study of human thymus T cells. Profiled with immunoSEQ multiplex PCR; TCRdb holds only in-frame clones, not every one. The sample comprises some 72,000 clones, approximately 96% of which are singletons, and 0.025% to 0.04% rests with the top ten. Corrective cardiac surgery supplied the resected thymus tissue. Sequencing used thymus tissue. The receptors were gathered from a boy in the first two years of life with a congenital heart defect but otherwise immunologically healthy.

V is TRBV2 and J is TRBJ1-3; tentative D call: TRBD1 (5 bases). V was trimmed by 3 bases and J by 0 bases, leaving 24 bases between them. This CDR3 is built from 20 residues. CDR1 is SNHLY, CDR2 FYNNEI, per germline. CDR3 DNA: TGTGCCAGCAGTGAGTGCTGCAGGGACGGAAACCTCTACTCTGGAAACACCATATATTTT. It yields the protein CASSECCRDGNLYSGNTIYF.

The chain couples TRBV14 to TRBJ1-1, with D possibly TRBD1 on 5 matching bases. Germline CDR1 is SGHDN and CDR2 is FVKESK. The CDR3 has 15 residues. Trimming pared 4 bases from V and 0 bases from J, leaving 12 bases between. CDR3 in amino acids: CASSPDGGMNTEAFF. Written as DNA, the CDR3 is TGTGCCAGCAGCCCGGACGGGGGGATGAACACTGAAGCTTTCTTT.

V usage is TRBV7-9 and J usage is TRBJ1-6; D is uncertain. Germline-derived CDR1 and CDR2 are SEHNR and FQNEAQ (reference sequence). CDR3 length: 16 amino acids. Trimming pared 2 bases from V and 5 bases from J, leaving 13 bases between. In DNA, the CDR3 is TGTGCCAGCAGCTTATTTCCGTGGACGGATAATTCACCCCTCCACTTT. This codes for CASSLFPWTDNSPLHF.

The rearrangement joins TRBV7-9 to TRBJ2-7; possibly TRBD2 for D (5 bases). Trimming pared 0 bases from V and 2 bases from J, leaving 11 bases between. The germline gives CDR1 SEHNR, CDR2 FQNEAQ (reference sequence). CDR3 length equals 15 residues. CDR3 bases: TGTGCCAGCAGCTTAGCTAGCGTTCAGACCTACGAGCAGTACTTC. Translated, it gives CASSLASVQTYEQYF.

The rearrangement uses TRBV5-4 and TRBJ2-5, with TRBD1 matching 7 bases. CDR3 length: 17 amino acids. The V gene end was trimmed by 0 bases and the J gene end by 2 bases; junction bases not matched to a gene: 10. Germline CDR1 reads SGHNT; CDR2 reads YYREEE (reference sequence). The CDR3 DNA reads TGTGCCAGCAGCTTGGAAAGACAAGGGGACAGACAAGAGACCCAGTACTTC. Residues: CASSLERQGDRQETQYF.

The V gene is TRBV5-8, the J gene TRBJ2-7; TRBD2 aligns across 12 bases. This CDR3 has 20 amino acids. V shed 4 bases and J 3 bases; nucleotides not matched to a gene: 20. Germline CDR1 and CDR2: SGHTS and YDEGEE. For the CDR3, the DNA is TGTGCCAGCAGCCCCAAAAGACTAGCGGGGGCCTTCCCCGATTTCTACGAGCAGTACTTC. Protein sequence: CASSPKRLAGAFPDFYEQYF.

DNA of the CDR3: TGTGCCAGTAGATCGACCGTGGGGACAGGCCAGAAAGCCTACGAGCAGTACTTC. Protein sequence: CASRSTVGTGQKAYEQYF. The V gene is TRBV19, the J gene TRBJ2-7; TRBD1 matches 8 bases. There are 18 residues in the CDR3. Germline V gives CDR1 LNHDA, CDR2 SQIVND (reference sequence). The trim removed 6 bases at V and 2 bases at J, leaving 18 bases unmatched.

The chain employs TRBV5-1 and TRBJ2-5; perhaps TRBD2 as D (6 bases). Germline V gene data show CDR1 as SGHRS and CDR2 as YFSETQ. The CDR3 has 13 amino acids. The V end was cut by 0 bases, the J end by 3 bases, with 6 bases between. CDR3 amino acids: CASSLGEEETQYF. The CDR3 DNA reads TGCGCCAGCAGCTTGGGGGAGGAAGAGACCCAGTACTTC.

The chain uses TRBV5-5 and TRBJ2-2, with no clear D. V lost 1 base and J lost 3, with 10 bases in between. Germline V lookup: CDR1 SGHKS, CDR2 YYEKEE (reference sequence). This CDR3 has 15 residues. CDR3 in DNA: TGTGCCAGCAGCTTGAACAGATTACACACCGGGGAGCTGTTTTTT. It codes for CASSLNRLHTGELFF.

The J gene is TRBJ1-2, the V gene TRBV28, with D uncertain. The CDR3 has 13 residues. Germline V lookup: CDR1 MDHEN, CDR2 SYDVKM. Trimming removed 3 bases from V and 7 bases from J, with 12 bases in between. CDR3 DNA: TGTGCCAGCAGTTTCCCGGACTGGACTGGCTACACCTTC. The encoded protein is CASSFPDWTGYTF.

The chain uses TRBV14 and TRBJ2-3; D unclear. The CDR3 extends over 17 amino acids. V gave up 0 bases and J gave up 0 bases, with 13 bases separating them. From germline, CDR1 is SGHDN and CDR2 FVKESK. The CDR3 region is CASSQDKRPKSTDTQYF. In DNA, the CDR3 is TGTGCCAGCAGCCAAGATAAGAGGCCGAAGAGCACAGATACGCAGTATTTT.

The chain carries TRBV6-5 and TRBJ1-5; D gene ambiguous. This CDR3 has 13 amino acids. From germline, CDR1 is MNHEY and CDR2 SVGAGI. With 0 bases removed from V and 4 bases from J, the gap between germline ends came to 4 bases. The CDR3 nucleotides read TGTGCCAGCAGTTACTCGATAAATCAGCCCCAGCATTTT. It codes for CASSYSINQPQHF.

V is TRBV5-1 and J is TRBJ1-2; 10 bases fit TRBD1. Losses at the gene ends were 4 bases for V and 6 bases for J; bases not matched to a gene: 9. Per germline, CDR1 SGHRS and CDR2 YFSETQ. The CDR3 runs to 15 residues. The CDR3 reads CASSPNDRGRNGYTF. DNA for the CDR3: TGCGCCAGCAGCCCAAACGACAGGGGGCGTAATGGCTACACCTTC.

The rearrangement uses TRBV4-2 and TRBJ2-1; D possibly corresponds to TRBD2 (7 bases). Germline-derived CDR1 and CDR2 are LGHNA and YNFKEQ. This CDR3 contains 17 residues. V was pared by 0 bases and J by 8 bases, with 20 bases between. CDR3 bases: TGTGCCAGCAGCCAAGATTTGTACGGGGGCGCGGGGGATGAGCAGTTCTTC. Encoded protein: CASSQDLYGGAGDEQFF.

V usage is TRBV6-5 and J usage is TRBJ2-1; TRBD1 matches 7 bases. The CDR3 is 16 amino acids. The V gene's germline CDR1 is MNHEY and CDR2 SVGAGI. V dropped 1 base and J dropped 0; count of bases not matched to a gene: 3. Written as DNA, the CDR3 is TGTGCCAGCAGTTACTTGACAGGGCGCTCCTACAATGAGCAGTTCTTC. Translated, it gives CASSYLTGRSYNEQFF.

The chain carries TRBV4-1 and TRBJ1-3; 9 nucleotides agree with TRBD1. CDR1 and CDR2 from the germline V gene are MGHRA and YSYEKL. CDR3 length: 17 amino acids. Unmatched junction bases numbered 7, after V lost 4 bases and J lost 0 bases. CDR3 bases: TGCGCCAGCAGCCCGGGAAACAGGGGGCCCTCTGGAAACACCATATATTTT. It yields the protein CASSPGNRGPSGNTIYF.

The rearrangement links TRBV28 to TRBJ2-7; D assignment may be TRBD1 or TRBD2 (5 bases each). The V end was cut by 3 bases, the J end by 0 bases, with 21 bases between. The germline CDR1 and CDR2 sequences are MDHEN and SYDVKM. CDR3 size: 18 residues. CDR3 nucleotides: TGTGCCAGCAGTTTGGGAACGTCCCGGGACGTTAGCTCCTACGAGCAGTACTTC. Protein: CASSLGTSRDVSSYEQYF.

The chain uses TRBV19 and TRBJ1-5; D gene ambiguous. V lost 5 bases and J 11 bases, leaving 7 bases between the germline ends. Germline lookup yields CDR1 LNHDA and CDR2 SQIVND (reference sequence). The CDR3 is 10 residues long. The CDR3 nucleotides read TGTGCCAGTAGTGGGTCGGCCCAGCATTTT. It codes for CASSGSAQHF.

This rearrangement joins TRBV29-1 to TRBJ2-3; D is unresolved. This CDR3 spans 13 amino acids. V gave up 6 bases and J gave up 5 bases, with 15 bases separating them. Looked up from germline, CDR1 is SQVTM and CDR2 is ANQGSEA. CDR3 sequence: CSVITLQKDTQYF. The CDR3 bases are TGCAGCGTGATCACCTTACAGAAAGATACGCAGTATTTT.

The chain joins TRBV5-1 to TRBJ2-3, with TRBD2 matching 10 bases. CDR3 length equals 24 residues. The trim removed 4 bases at V and 0 bases at J, leaving 29 bases unmatched. Germline lookup yields CDR1 SGHRS and CDR2 YFSETQ. The CDR3 here is CASSPVGGGWLSSGRGFSTDTQYF. CDR3 nucleotides: TGCGCCAGCAGCCCCGTCGGGGGGGGTTGGCTTTCTAGCGGGAGAGGGTTTAGCACAGATACGCAGTATTTT.

V usage is TRBV4-2 and J usage is TRBJ1-1, with a possible D match to TRBD1 (5 bases). This CDR3 has 13 residues. The germline CDR1 and CDR2 sequences are LGHNA and YNFKEQ. Deletions cut 1 base from V and 8 bases from J, with 11 bases between. CDR3: CASSQVGGWEAFF. CDR3 bases: TGTGCCAGCAGCCAAGTCGGGGGTTGGGAAGCTTTCTTT.

The chain joins TRBV6-1 to TRBJ2-1; D possibly corresponds to TRBD2 (5 bases). Looked up from germline, CDR1 is MNHNS and CDR2 is SASEGT. With 8 bases removed from V and 0 bases from J, the gap between germline ends came to 5 bases. The length of the CDR3 is 12 residues. CDR3 loop: CASLASYNEQFF. The CDR3 region has the DNA TGTGCCAGCCTAGCCTCCTACAATGAGCAGTTCTTC.

The gene calls are TRBV6-1 and TRBJ2-7; the D gene is possibly TRBD2 (7 bases). The CDR3 runs 14 residues. Germline values: CDR1 MNHNS, CDR2 SASEGT. The V end was cut by 8 bases, the J end by 6 bases, with 20 bases between. The CDR3 sequence: CASLERGGEGEQYF. DNA for the CDR3: TGTGCCAGCCTAGAAAGGGGGGGGGAAGGCGAGCAGTACTTC.

The chain employs TRBV14 and TRBJ1-1; D is uncertain. Germline V gene data show CDR1 as SGHDN and CDR2 as FVKESK. Deletions cut 4 bases from V and 4 bases from J, with 16 bases between. The CDR3 is 15 amino acids. The CDR3: CASSRERTNGTEAFF. CDR3 in DNA: TGTGCCAGCAGCCGAGAAAGGACGAACGGCACTGAAGCTTTCTTT. The whole variable domain, remainder taken from reference TRBV14 and TRBJ1-1, is EAGVTQFPSHSVIEKGQTVTLRCDPISGHDNLYWYRRVMGKEIKFLLHFVKESKQDESGMPNNRFLAERTGGTYSTLKVQPAELEDSGVYFCASSRERTNGTEAFFGQGTRLTVV.

The chain combines TRBV5-1 with TRBJ2-5; D call uncertain. The CDR3 contains 13 residues. Germline lookup yields CDR1 SGHRS and CDR2 YFSETQ. Trimming removed 0 bases from V and 3 bases from J, with 6 bases in between. This chain's CDR3 is CASSLDVKETQYF. The DNA of the CDR3 is TGCGCCAGCAGCTTGGATGTAAAAGAGACCCAGTACTTC.

This chain joins TRBV7-2 and TRBJ1-1; D possibly corresponds to TRBD1 (5 bases). Trimming pared 4 bases from V and 2 bases from J, leaving 20 bases between. Germline V gives CDR1 SGHTA, CDR2 FQGNSA. The CDR3 totals 17 residues. CDR3 bases: TGTGCCAGCAGCTCGACAGAACCTCCAGTTATCAACACTGAAGCTTTCTTT. This translates into CASSSTEPPVINTEAFF.

This clone appeared once. The chain couples TRBV2 to TRBJ1-1; D perhaps matches TRBD1 (5 bases). Trimming left V 4 bases short and J 0 bases short, with 15 bases between. CDR1 is SNHLY and CDR2 is FYNNEI in the germline V gene. The CDR3 consists of 16 residues. CDR3 amino acids: CASSGGVREMNTEAFF. CDR3 sequence (DNA): TGTGCCAGCAGTGGGGGGGTCCGAGAGATGAACACTGAAGCTTTCTTT.

The rearrangement uses TRBV4-3 and TRBJ1-5; 9 bases are a match to TRBD1. V lost 1 base to trimming and J lost 7 bases; unmatched junction nucleotides: 5. Germline V gene data show CDR1 as LGHNA and CDR2 as YSLEER. The CDR3 contains 15 residues. The CDR3 DNA is TGCGCCAGCAGCCAAGGGACAGGGGTGGAACAGCCCCAGCATTTT. Translated: CASSQGTGVEQPQHF.

This clone was seen a single time. The J gene is TRBJ1-1, the V gene TRBV25-1; no clear D. V was shortened by 6 bases and J by 0 bases, with 11 bases between the two germline ends. Germline V gene sequence: CDR1 MGHDK, CDR2 SYGVNS. CDR3 length: 14 amino acids. The CDR3, as DNA: TGTGCCAGCAGGTTGACGGAAATGAACACTGAAGCTTTCTTT. As protein: CASRLTEMNTEAFF.

The J gene is TRBJ1-4, the V gene TRBV4-1, with D uncertain. The V end lost 6 bases, the J end lost 10 bases, and 18 bases lay between the germline ends. Germline loops: CDR1 MGHRA, CDR2 YSYEKL. This CDR3 spans 14 amino acids. CDR3 in DNA: TGCGCCAGCAGTCCCCATCCGACCCTTGGAAAACTGTTTTTT. As protein: CASSPHPTLGKLFF.